The next 6 T cell receptor beta chains were all read from a single sample in a study of spatial heterogeneity in lung cancer. Stated time point: sample taken at primary tumor resection. No cells were sorted before sequencing. The whole RNA sequenced was extracted from tumor, nontumor lung or frozen PBMC. Via MiXCR, TCRdb re-called the 5' RACE reads, giving one row per CDR3 protein. The sample has 45,000 to 55,000 distinct CDR3 sequences, approximately 5.7% seen once. Sequencing used PBMCs, obtained at surgery. Receptors originate from a male donor with early-stage non-small cell lung cancer.

This rearrangement joins TRBV24-1 to TRBJ1-5; D might be TRBD1 (6 bases). Germline CDR1 reads KGHDR; CDR2 reads SFDVKD. This CDR3 has 14 residues. The germline V and J ends were trimmed by 5 bases and 3 bases, with 10 bases remaining between them. This chain's CDR3 is CATSAPGVNQPQHF. The DNA for the CDR3 is TGTGCCACCAGTGCCCCAGGGGTCAATCAGCCCCAGCATTTT.

To note about this clonotype: A much larger clone differs by one base, so this may be a read error. This chain uses TRBV29-1 with TRBJ2-6; no clear D gene. V dropped 4 bases and J dropped 4 bases, with 8 bases sitting between them. In germline, CDR1 is SQVTM, CDR2 ANQGSEA. CDR3 length equals 13 residues. The DNA of the CDR3 is TGCAGCGTTGTAGGCGGCGGGGCCAACGTCCTGACTTTC. Its protein is CSVVGGGANVLTF.

This clonotype has at least ten counts. Mismatch with germline at one junction end may stem from a read error. The rearrangement links TRBV2 to TRBJ2-2; tentative D call: TRBD1 (5 bases). From germline, CDR1 is SNHLY and CDR2 FYNNEI. The CDR3 sequence is 12 residues long. The CDR3, as DNA: TGTGCCAGCAGAGGGGTCACCCGGGAGCTGTTTTTT. Amino acid sequence: CASRGVTRELFF.

This clonotype was counted between two and nine times. The chain is built from TRBV15 and TRBJ2-1, with D possibly matching TRBD2 (5 bases). Per germline, CDR1 LNHNV and CDR2 YYDKDF (reference sequence). This CDR3 region has 14 residues. V was pared by 4 bases and J by 0 bases, with 7 bases between. The CDR3: CATSTGISYNEQFF. The CDR3 nucleotides read TGTGCCACCAGCACCGGGATCTCCTACAATGAGCAGTTCTTC. Using reference TRBV15 and TRBJ2-1 for the parts outside the CDR3, the full variable domain is DAMVIQNPRYQVTQFGKPVTLSCSQTLNHNVMYWYQQKSSQAPKLLFHYYDKDFNNEADTPDNFQSRRPNTSFCFLDIRSPGLGDTAMYLCATSTGISYNEQFFGPGTRLTVL.

This clonotype was observed at least ten times. This chain connects TRBV4-1 to TRBJ2-5; D may be TRBD2 (6 bases). Per the germline V gene, CDR1 is MGHRA and CDR2 is YSYEKL. CDR3 length: 15 amino acids. Trimming cost V 1 base and J 4 bases, with 13 bases left between them. This CDR3 is CASSQVLEGGETQYF. CDR3 sequence (DNA): TGCGCCAGCAGCCAAGTACTGGAGGGAGGAGAGACCCAGTACTTC.

This clonotype came up many times. The genes are TRBV7-2 and TRBJ2-1; possibly TRBD1 for D (6 bases). The CDR3 extends over 15 amino acids. V was shortened by 6 bases and J by 1 base, with 13 bases between the two germline ends. CDR1 and CDR2 from the germline V gene are SGHTA and FQGNSA. The CDR3 loop reads CASRGARGSYNEQFF. DNA for the CDR3: TGTGCCAGCAGGGGGGCCCGCGGTTCCTACAATGAGCAGTTCTTC. Filled out from reference TRBV7-2 and TRBJ2-1, the complete variable domain reads GAGVSQSPSNKVTEKGKDVELRCDPISGHTALYWYRQSLGQGLEFLIYFQGNSAPDKSGLPSDRFSAERTGGSVSTLTIQRTQQEDSAVYLCASRGARGSYNEQFFGPGTRLTVL.